A single TCR beta chain is shown here with its context. Sequencing used immunoSEQ multiplex PCR; TCRdb keeps in-frame clones, though not all of them. In the table there are some 50,000 clones, about 83% of which are singletons. The record originates from a study of radiation and T cells in renal cell carcinoma. Whole-study context: Nephrectomy followed 15 Gy stereotactic body radiation by 4 weeks.

V lost 2 bases and J lost 2, with 9 bases in between. CDR3 length: 13 residues. Per the germline V gene, CDR1 is SQVTM and CDR2 is ANQGSEA. The time point was: baseline pretreatment blood. Treatment of the sample: 15 Gy SBRT to primary tumor, nephrectomy 4 weeks later. The tumor was a clear cell renal cell carcinoma. This specimen was blood, taken from a patient whose treatment included radiotherapy and nephrectomy. The chain carries TRBV29-1 and TRBJ2-5; no clear D. This TCR derives from a woman in her seventies with renal cell carcinoma. CDR3 region: CSVERSEQETQYF. The CDR3 region has the DNA TGCAGCGTTGAAAGATCAGAGCAAGAGACCCAGTACTTC.